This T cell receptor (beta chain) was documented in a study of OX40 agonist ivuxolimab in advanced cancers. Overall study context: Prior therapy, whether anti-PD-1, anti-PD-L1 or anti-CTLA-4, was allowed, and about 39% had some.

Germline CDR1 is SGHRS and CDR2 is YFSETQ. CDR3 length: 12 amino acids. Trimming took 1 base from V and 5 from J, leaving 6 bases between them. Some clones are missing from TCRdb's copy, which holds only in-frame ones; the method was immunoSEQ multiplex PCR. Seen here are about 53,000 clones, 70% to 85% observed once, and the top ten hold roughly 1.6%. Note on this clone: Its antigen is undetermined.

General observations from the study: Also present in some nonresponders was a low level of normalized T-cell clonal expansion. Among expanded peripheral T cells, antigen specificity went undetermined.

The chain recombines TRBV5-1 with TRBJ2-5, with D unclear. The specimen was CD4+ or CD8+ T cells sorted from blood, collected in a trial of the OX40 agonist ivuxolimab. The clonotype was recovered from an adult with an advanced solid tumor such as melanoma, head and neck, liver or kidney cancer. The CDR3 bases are TGCGCCAGCAGCTTGAAGACGGAGACCCAGTACTTC. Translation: CASSLKTETQYF.